This T cell receptor (beta chain) stems from a study of Ad26.COV2.S vaccination and SARS-CoV-2 variants. Whole-study findings and limits: Recipients of either vaccine or placebo displayed similar breadth of non-spike TCRs.

Generated by immunoSEQ multiplex PCR, the TCRdb table keeps only in-frame clones and is missing some. The sample has around 340,000 clones, 88% seen once; the top ten hold 6.4%. With respect to this clone: The antigen remains undetermined.

The treatment here: approximately 18 received Ad26.COV2.S at low or high dose, single or two shots; roughly 5 received placebo; per-sample allocation not given. All samples were drawn on day 63, counting from the first vaccine or placebo injection. The germline V gene encodes CDR1 SGHTA and CDR2 FQGNSA. V lost 1 base and J lost 10, with 8 bases in between. The CDR3 is 12 amino acids. V and J are TRBV7-2 and TRBJ2-1; D is ambiguous. Source: peripheral blood, taken in a trial of Ad26.COV2.S vaccine versus placebo. The source of this sequence is a person between 18 and 65 years old who received the Ad26.COV2.S COVID-19 vaccine or a placebo. CDR3 region: CASSLEAGEQFF. The CDR3 DNA reads as TGTGCCAGCAGCTTAGAAGCAGGAGAGCAGTTCTTC.